This entry is about one TCR beta chain. Here immunoSEQ multiplex PCR was the method, and the copy in TCRdb shows in-frame clones only, minus some. The sample has approximately 49,000 clones, 84% seen once. This entry comes from a study of OX40 agonist ivuxolimab in advanced cancers. V was cut by 1 base and J by 3 bases, with 14 bases left in between. CDR1 and CDR2 from the germline V gene are SGDLS and YYNGEE. CDR3 length: 17 amino acids. This TCR was recovered from an adult with an advanced solid tumor such as melanoma, head and neck, liver or kidney cancer. The rearrangement joins TRBV9 to TRBJ1-6; D might be TRBD1 (5 bases). The sample in question was CD4+ or CD8+ T cells sorted from blood, obtained in a trial of the OX40 agonist ivuxolimab. CDR3 DNA sequence: TGTGCCAGCAGCGTACGAGGGACGGGCGACTATAATTCACCCCTCCACTTT. Protein: CASSVRGTGDYNSPLHF.